The 16 T cell receptor beta chains in this list originate from one sample, sequenced in a study of cytomegalovirus exposure and HLA in healthy donors. PCR employed 60 Vbeta and 13 Jbeta primers. Repertoires were generated with immunoSEQ multiplex PCR, while TCRdb's copy carries only in-frame clones and drops some. The sample holds approximately 130,000 clones, just over 75% seen once. Sequencing used PBMCs. The receptor set was obtained from a woman in her fifties or sixties in good health and CMV-seronegative.

The chain carries TRBV6-5 and TRBJ2-7, with D tentatively TRBD1 (5 bases). Germline V gives CDR1 MNHEY, CDR2 SVGAGI. This CDR3 comprises 14 residues. V lost 9 bases, J lost 0 bases, and 15 bases lay in between. CDR3 in amino acids: CASSRQSLSYEQYF. The CDR3, as DNA: TGTGCCAGTTCACGACAGAGTCTCTCCTACGAGCAGTACTTC.

This CDR3 is CASSFRGEKLFF. The CDR3, as DNA: TGTGCCAGCAGTTTTCGGGGTGAAAAACTGTTTTTT. The chain joins TRBV28 to TRBJ1-4; D unresolved. CDR3 size: 12 residues. The germline V and J ends were trimmed by 3 bases and 7 bases, with 6 bases remaining between them. The germline CDR1 and CDR2 sequences are MDHEN and SYDVKM.

This chain connects TRBV15 to TRBJ1-1; maybe TRBD1 (6 bases). V lost 6 bases and J 6 bases, leaving 17 bases between the germline ends. Germline CDR1 reads LNHNV; CDR2 reads YYDKDF (reference sequence). The CDR3 loop spans 14 amino acids. CDR3 region: CATSRGGEVPEAFF. The DNA for the CDR3 is TGTGCCACCAGTAGGGGGGGCGAAGTCCCTGAAGCTTTCTTT. Drawing the rest from reference TRBV15 and TRBJ1-1, the complete variable domain is DAMVIQNPRYQVTQFGKPVTLSCSQTLNHNVMYWYQQKSSQAPKLLFHYYDKDFNNEADTPDNFQSRRPNTSFCFLDIRSPGLGDTAMYLCATSRGGEVPEAFFGQGTRLTVV.

This clone was seen a single time. The CDR3 is CATSRDRTGPWKTKNIQYF. DNA for the CDR3: TGTGCCACCAGCAGAGATCGGACAGGCCCTTGGAAAACCAAAAACATTCAGTACTTC. The rearrangement links TRBV15 to TRBJ2-4; 7 nucleotides match TRBD1. V shed 0 bases, J shed 2 bases, and the junction held 13 bases outside the gene matches. From germline, CDR1 is LNHNV and CDR2 YYDKDF (reference sequence). CDR3 length equals 19 residues.

This chain uses TRBV11-3 with TRBJ1-1; D is ambiguous. CDR1 and CDR2 from the germline V gene are SGHNT and YENEEA. The CDR3 contains 13 residues. V was trimmed by 8 bases and J by 1 base, leaving 11 bases between them. The CDR3 spells CASRRESNTEAFF. CDR3 in DNA: TGTGCCAGCCGGAGGGAATCGAACACTGAAGCTTTCTTT.

This rearrangement joins TRBV7-2 to TRBJ2-1, with D possibly being TRBD1 (6 bases). This CDR3 is 14 amino acids long. The V gene lost 1 base and the J gene lost 4 bases, with 8 bases spanning the gap. Germline V gene lookup returns CDR1 SGHTA and CDR2 FQGNSA. Here the CDR3 reads CASSLGDKYNEQFF. In DNA, the CDR3 is TGTGCCAGCAGCTTAGGGGACAAATACAATGAGCAGTTCTTC. The whole variable domain, remainder taken from reference TRBV7-2 and TRBJ2-1, is GAGVSQSPSNKVTEKGKDVELRCDPISGHTALYWYRQSLGQGLEFLIYFQGNSAPDKSGLPSDRFSAERTGGSVSTLTIQRTQQEDSAVYLCASSLGDKYNEQFFGPGTRLTVL.

The chain links TRBV7-9 to TRBJ1-5; D is possibly TRBD1 (5 bases). Trimming pared 5 bases from V and 2 bases from J, leaving 13 bases between. This CDR3 has 15 residues. In germline, CDR1 is SEHNR, CDR2 FQNEAQ (reference sequence). The CDR3 sequence is CASSRFGGGNQPQHF. CDR3 DNA: TGTGCCAGCAGCCGCTTCGGGGGTGGCAATCAGCCCCAGCATTTT. Using reference TRBV7-9 and TRBJ1-5 for the parts outside the CDR3, the full variable domain is DTGVSQNPRHKITKRGQNVTFRCDPISEHNRLYWYRQTLGQGPEFLTYFQNEAQLEKSRLLSDRFSAERPKGSFSTLEIQRTEQGDSAMYLCASSRFGGGNQPQHFGDGTRLSIL.

The chain is built from TRBV25-1 and TRBJ2-4; D might be TRBD2 (5 bases). V was pared by 8 bases and J by 3 bases, with 14 bases between. From germline, CDR1 is MGHDK and CDR2 SYGVNS. The CDR3 is made up of 14 amino acids. The CDR3 sequence is CASAGRGNKNIQYF. The CDR3, as DNA: TGTGCCAGCGCCGGAAGAGGGAACAAAAACATTCAGTACTTC. The whole variable domain, filled in from reference TRBV25-1 and TRBJ2-4, reads EADIYQTPRYLVIGTGKKITLECSQTMGHDKMYWYQQDPGMELHLIHYSYGVNSTEKGDLSSESTVSRIRTEHFPLTLESARPSHTSQYLCASAGRGNKNIQYFGAGTRLSVL.

The chain is built from TRBV14 and TRBJ1-3, with 7 bases identical to TRBD1. This CDR3 is 16 amino acids long. Germline lookup yields CDR1 SGHDN and CDR2 FVKESK. V dropped 3 bases and J dropped 0; count of bases not matched to a gene: 5. This CDR3 reads CASSHRQGHSGNTIYF. CDR3 in DNA: TGTGCCAGCAGCCATAGACAGGGTCACTCTGGAAACACCATATATTTT.

The chain has TRBV29-1 and TRBJ2-1; 8 nucleotides match TRBD2. Trimming took 5 bases from V and 7 from J; bases not matched to a gene: 4. Germline CDR1 reads SQVTM; CDR2 reads ANQGSEA. CDR3 length equals 12 residues. CDR3 in amino acids: CSVSGSGNEQFF. For the CDR3, the DNA is TGCAGCGTTAGCGGGAGTGGAAATGAGCAGTTCTTC.

This clone was counted between two and nine times. The V gene is TRBV4-1, the J gene TRBJ2-5, with D possibly being TRBD2 (6 bases). The CDR3 runs to 13 residues. Germline CDR1 reads MGHRA; CDR2 reads YSYEKL. With 1 base removed from V and 5 bases from J, the gap between germline ends came to 8 bases. CDR3 sequence reads: CASSQAGEETQYF. Written as DNA, the CDR3 is TGCGCCAGCAGCCAAGCGGGGGAGGAGACCCAGTACTTC.

The chain uses TRBV25-1 and TRBJ2-1; TRBD1 matches 8 bases. The V segment lost 6 bases and the J segment 7 bases; nucleotides outside the gene matches: 5. Germline V lookup: CDR1 MGHDK, CDR2 SYGVNS. CDR3 length equals 13 residues. The DNA for the CDR3 is TGTGCCAGCAGCCAGGGGGCGGTGAATGAGCAGTTCTTC. Translating it yields CASSQGAVNEQFF.

This clone was counted between two and nine times. V usage is TRBV2 and J usage is TRBJ2-3; tentatively, D is TRBD2 (6 bases). The germline CDR1 and CDR2 sequences are SNHLY and FYNNEI. CDR3 length equals 14 residues. V was trimmed by 1 base and J by 9 bases, leaving 14 bases between them. This CDR3 reads CASSEVASAATQYF. The CDR3 nucleotides read TGTGCCAGCAGTGAAGTTGCTAGCGCGGCAACGCAGTATTTT.

This rearrangement joins TRBV5-1 to TRBJ1-2; TRBD1 matches 8 bases. The junction had 4 bases not matched to a gene; V was cut back by 3 bases and J by 6 bases. The germline V gene encodes CDR1 SGHRS and CDR2 YFSETQ. This CDR3 contains 13 residues. DNA for the CDR3: TGCGCCAGCAGCTACGGACAGGGCAATGGCTACACCTTC. Amino acid sequence: CASSYGQGNGYTF.

This clone occurred once. The J gene is TRBJ1-2, the V gene TRBV30; possible D gene TRBD1, 5 bases. Trimming left V 2 bases short and J 8 bases short, with 12 bases between. The length of the CDR3 is 12 residues. Germline V gives CDR1 GTSNPN, CDR2 SVGIG (reference sequence). The CDR3 here is CAWSPDNRGYTF. The CDR3, as DNA: TGTGCCTGGAGTCCGGACAACAGGGGCTACACCTTC.

The rearrangement uses TRBV28 and TRBJ1-6; 9 positions match TRBD1. The CDR3 loop spans 13 amino acids. V dropped 10 bases and J dropped 7; count of bases not matched to a gene: 5. Per the germline V gene, CDR1 is MDHEN and CDR2 is SYDVKM. CDR3 sequence reads: CATQTGGNSPLHF. CDR3 sequence (DNA): TGTGCCACCCAGACAGGGGGGAATTCACCCCTCCACTTT.